The following is a T cell receptor (beta chain) sequence with its context. The data belong to a study of blood T cell repertoires in COVID-19. The overall study: Samples came from the United States, Italy and Spain, spanning acute and convalescent COVID-19.

Germline assignment: CDR1 SNHLY and CDR2 FYNNEI. The CDR3 loop spans 14 amino acids. Trimming took 8 bases from V and 4 from J, leaving 18 bases between them. The repertoire was sequenced with immunoSEQ multiplex PCR; TCRdb's copy has only in-frame clones and lacks some. The sample has some 270,000 clones, approximately 84% seen once. The chain joins TRBV2 to TRBJ2-7, with D perhaps matching TRBD2 (7 bases). The sequenced material came from peripheral blood. The sequence derives from a person aged 70 to 80 with COVID-19, enrolled during active disease. Here the CDR3 reads CASLGRGREYEQYF. In DNA form, the CDR3 reads TGTGCCAGCCTGGGGAGGGGGAGAGAGTACGAGCAGTACTTC.